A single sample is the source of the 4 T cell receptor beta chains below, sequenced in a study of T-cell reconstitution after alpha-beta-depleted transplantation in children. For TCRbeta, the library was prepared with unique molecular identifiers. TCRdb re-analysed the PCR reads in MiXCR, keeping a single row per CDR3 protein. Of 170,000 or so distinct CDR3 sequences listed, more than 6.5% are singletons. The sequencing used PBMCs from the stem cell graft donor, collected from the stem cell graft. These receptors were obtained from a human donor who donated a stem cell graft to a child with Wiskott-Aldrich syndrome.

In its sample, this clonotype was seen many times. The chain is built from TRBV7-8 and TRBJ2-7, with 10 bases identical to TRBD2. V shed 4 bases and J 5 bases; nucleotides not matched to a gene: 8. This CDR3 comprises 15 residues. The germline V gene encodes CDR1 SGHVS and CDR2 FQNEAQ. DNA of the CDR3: TGTGCCAGCAGCTCCCCGTCTAGCGGGGGAAACGAGCAGTACTTC. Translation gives CASSSPSSGGNEQYF. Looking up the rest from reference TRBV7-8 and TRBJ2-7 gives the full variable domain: GAGVSQSPRYKVAKRGQDVALRCDPISGHVSLFWYQQALGQGPEFLTYFQNEAQLDKSGLPSDRFFAERPEGSVSTLKIQRTQQEDSAVYLCASSSPSSGGNEQYFGPGTRLTVT.

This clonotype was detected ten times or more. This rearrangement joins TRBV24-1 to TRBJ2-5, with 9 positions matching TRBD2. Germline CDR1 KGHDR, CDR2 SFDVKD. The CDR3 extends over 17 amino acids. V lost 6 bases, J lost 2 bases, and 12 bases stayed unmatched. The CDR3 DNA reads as TGTGCCACCAGTATAGCGGGAGTCACCGGGGTACAAGAGACCCAGTACTTC. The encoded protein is CATSIAGVTGVQETQYF.

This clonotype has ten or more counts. Here the CDR3 reads CASNDRLAGSNEQFF. DNA for the CDR3: TGCGCCAGCAATGACAGACTAGCGGGATCCAATGAGCAGTTCTTC. The V call is TRBV5-1, the J call TRBJ2-1; TRBD2 agrees at 11 bases. After removal of 6 bases from V and 6 bases from J, the junction contained 8 bases not matched to a gene. The CDR3 is 15 residues long. CDR1 is SGHRS and CDR2 is YFSETQ in the germline V gene.

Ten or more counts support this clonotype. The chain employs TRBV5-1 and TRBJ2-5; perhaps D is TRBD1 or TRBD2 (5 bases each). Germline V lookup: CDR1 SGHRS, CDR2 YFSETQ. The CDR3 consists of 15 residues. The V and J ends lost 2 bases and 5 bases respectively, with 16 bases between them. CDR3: CASSFSFIGAETQYF. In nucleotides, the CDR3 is TGCGCCAGCAGCTTTTCCTTTATCGGGGCTGAGACCCAGTACTTC.